This T cell receptor beta chain derives from a study of cytomegalovirus exposure and HLA in healthy donors. Findings and caveats of the study: Exclusion as indistinguishable affected some V segments, including TRBV6-2 and TRBV6-3. Available immune exposure information was restricted to CMV serostatus only.

The CDR3 covers 16 residues. V dropped 2 bases and J dropped 5 bases, with 18 bases sitting between them. Germline V gene sequence: CDR1 MNHEY, CDR2 SMNVEV (reference sequence). This PCR relied on a set of 60 Vbeta primers and 13 Jbeta primers. Generated by immunoSEQ multiplex PCR, the TCRdb table keeps only in-frame clones and is missing some. Of some 150,000 clones in the sample, roughly 80% were seen once. With respect to this clone: As yet, its antigen is unknown.

The source material was PBMCs. The chain couples TRBV27 to TRBJ1-1, with D uncertain. The clonotype was recovered from a female donor in good health and CMV-seronegative. CDR3 coding DNA: TGTGCCAGCAGTTTAGCGAGCGGGATGGTTGGGACTGAAGCTTTCTTT. It is translated as CASSLASGMVGTEAFF.